This TCR beta chain was sequenced for a study of CD8+CD57+ T cells in acquired aplastic anemia. Whole-study results and caveats: Any difference that existed in CD8+ Simpson's diversity between patients and controls was not significant.

The CDR3 spans 14 residues. Germline-derived CDR1 and CDR2 are LNHDA and SQIVND (reference sequence). The junction had 5 bases not matched to a gene; V was cut back by 8 bases and J by 3 bases. Genomic DNA templated the TCR beta VDJ and CDR3 profiling. TCRdb re-called the reads with MiXCR, one entry per CDR3 protein. The top ten clones hold about 42% of a sample with some 180,000 distinct CDR3 sequences, roughly 65% of them seen once. In the case of this clonotype: Its target is not known.

An expansion of CD8+CD57+ cells by flow cytometry had been shown in patients chosen for sequencing. The sequenced material came from sorted CD4+, CD8+, or CD8+CD57+ T cells (not recorded which) from PBMCs. This chain connects TRBV19 to TRBJ2-1; 9 bases agree with TRBD1. This TCR was sampled from a human donor with aplastic anemia. DNA for the CDR3: TGTGCCAGTTCCCGGGACAGGGACTACAATGAGCAGTTCTTC. This translates into CASSRDRDYNEQFF.